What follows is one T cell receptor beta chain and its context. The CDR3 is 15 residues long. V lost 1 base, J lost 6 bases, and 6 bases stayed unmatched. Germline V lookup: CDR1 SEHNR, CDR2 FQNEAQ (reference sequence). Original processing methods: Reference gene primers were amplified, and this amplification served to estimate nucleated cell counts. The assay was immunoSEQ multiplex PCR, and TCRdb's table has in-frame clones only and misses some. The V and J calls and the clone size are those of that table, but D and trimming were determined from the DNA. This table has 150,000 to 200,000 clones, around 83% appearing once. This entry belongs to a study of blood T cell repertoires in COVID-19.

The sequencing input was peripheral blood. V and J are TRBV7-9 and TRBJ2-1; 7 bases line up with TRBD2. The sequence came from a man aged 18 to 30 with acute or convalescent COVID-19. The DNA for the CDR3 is TGTGCCAGCAGCTTAGTCACGGGGGGTGGCAATGAGCAGTTCTTC. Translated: CASSLVTGGGNEQFF. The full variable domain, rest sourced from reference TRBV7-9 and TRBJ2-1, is DTGVSQNPRHKITKRGQNVTFRCDPISEHNRLYWYRQTLGQGPEFLTYFQNEAQLEKSRLLSDRFSAERPKGSFSTLEIQRTEQGDSAMYLCASSLVTGGGNEQFFGPGTRLTVL.